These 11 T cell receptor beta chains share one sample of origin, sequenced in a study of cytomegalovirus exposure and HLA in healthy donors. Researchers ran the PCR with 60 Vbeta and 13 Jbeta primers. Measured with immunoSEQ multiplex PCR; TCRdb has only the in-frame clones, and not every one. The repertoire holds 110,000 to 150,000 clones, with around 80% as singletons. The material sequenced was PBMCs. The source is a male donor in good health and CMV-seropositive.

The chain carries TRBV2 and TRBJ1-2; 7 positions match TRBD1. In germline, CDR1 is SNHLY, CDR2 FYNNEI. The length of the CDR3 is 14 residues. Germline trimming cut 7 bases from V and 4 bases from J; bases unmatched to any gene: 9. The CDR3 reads CASTRMGQFYGYTF. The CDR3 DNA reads TGTGCCAGCACCCGGATGGGACAGTTCTATGGCTACACCTTC.

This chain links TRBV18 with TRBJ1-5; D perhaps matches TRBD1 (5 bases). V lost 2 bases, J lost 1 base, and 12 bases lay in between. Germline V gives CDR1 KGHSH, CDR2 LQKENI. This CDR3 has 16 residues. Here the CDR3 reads CASSPFGGTSNQPQHF. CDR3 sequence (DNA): TGTGCCAGCTCACCATTTGGCGGGACGAGCAATCAGCCCCAGCATTTT.

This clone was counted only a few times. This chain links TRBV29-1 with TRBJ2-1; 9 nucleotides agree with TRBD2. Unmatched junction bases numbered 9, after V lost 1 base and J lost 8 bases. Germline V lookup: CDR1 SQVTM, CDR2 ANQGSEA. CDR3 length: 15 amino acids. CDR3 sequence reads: CSVEGVSGSIYEQFF. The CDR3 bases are TGCAGCGTTGAAGGGGTTAGCGGGAGTATATATGAGCAGTTCTTC.

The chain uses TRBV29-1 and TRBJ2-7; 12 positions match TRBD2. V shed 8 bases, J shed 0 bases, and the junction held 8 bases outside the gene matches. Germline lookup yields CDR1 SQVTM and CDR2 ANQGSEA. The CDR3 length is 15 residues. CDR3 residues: CSQGLAGNNSYEQYF. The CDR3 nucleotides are TGCAGCCAAGGACTAGCGGGAAACAACTCCTACGAGCAGTACTTC.

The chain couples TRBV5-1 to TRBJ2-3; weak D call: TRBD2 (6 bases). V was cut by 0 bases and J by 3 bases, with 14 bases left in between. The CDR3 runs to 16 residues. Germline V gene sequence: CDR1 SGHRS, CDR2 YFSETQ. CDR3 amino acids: CASSLAGTLHTDTQYF. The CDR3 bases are TGCGCCAGCAGCTTGGCCGGGACTCTGCATACAGATACGCAGTATTTT. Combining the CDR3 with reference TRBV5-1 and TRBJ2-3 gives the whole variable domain KAGVTQTPRYLIKTRGQQVTLSCSPISGHRSVSWYQQTPGQGLQFLFEYFSETQRNKGNFPGRFSGRQFSNSRSEMNVSTLELGDSALYLCASSLAGTLHTDTQYFGPGTRLTVL.

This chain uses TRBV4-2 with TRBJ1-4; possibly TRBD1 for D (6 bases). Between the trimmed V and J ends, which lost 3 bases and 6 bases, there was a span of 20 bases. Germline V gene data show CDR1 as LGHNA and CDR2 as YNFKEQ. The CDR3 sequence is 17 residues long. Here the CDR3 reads CASSQTSGALGHEKLFF. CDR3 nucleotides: TGTGCCAGCAGCCAGACCTCAGGGGCCCTGGGTCATGAAAAACTGTTTTTT.

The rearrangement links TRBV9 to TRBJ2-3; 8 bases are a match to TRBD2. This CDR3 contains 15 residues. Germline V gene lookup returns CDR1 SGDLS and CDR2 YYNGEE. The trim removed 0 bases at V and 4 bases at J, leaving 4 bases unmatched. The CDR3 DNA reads TGTGCCAGCAGCGTAGGTGTGACTAGCGCAGATACGCAGTATTTT. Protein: CASSVGVTSADTQYF.

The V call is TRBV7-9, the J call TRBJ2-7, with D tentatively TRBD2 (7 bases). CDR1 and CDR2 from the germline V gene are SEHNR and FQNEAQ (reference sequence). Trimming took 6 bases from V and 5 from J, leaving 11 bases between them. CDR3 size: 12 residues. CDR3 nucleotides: TGTGCCAGCAGACCGGGGGGCGACGAGCAGTACTTC. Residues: CASRPGGDEQYF.

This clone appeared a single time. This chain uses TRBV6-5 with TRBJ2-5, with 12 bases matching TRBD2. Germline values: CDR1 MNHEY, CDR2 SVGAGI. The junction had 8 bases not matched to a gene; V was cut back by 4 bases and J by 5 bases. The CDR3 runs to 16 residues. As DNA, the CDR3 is TGTGCCAGCAGTTTACTAGCGGGGGGCATAGGGGAGACCCAGTACTTC. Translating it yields CASSLLAGGIGETQYF.

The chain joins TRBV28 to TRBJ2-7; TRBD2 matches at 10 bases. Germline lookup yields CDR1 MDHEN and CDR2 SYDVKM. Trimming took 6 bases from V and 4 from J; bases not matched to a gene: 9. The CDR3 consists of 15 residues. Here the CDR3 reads CASSQPGLASYEQYF. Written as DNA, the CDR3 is TGTGCCAGCAGCCAACCGGGACTAGCGAGTTACGAGCAGTACTTC. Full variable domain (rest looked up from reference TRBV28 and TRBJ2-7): DVKVTQSSRYLVKRTGEKVFLECVQDMDHENMFWYRQDPGLGLRLIYFSYDVKMKEKGDIPEGYSVSREKKERFSLILESASTNQTSMYLCASSQPGLASYEQYFGPGTRLTVT.

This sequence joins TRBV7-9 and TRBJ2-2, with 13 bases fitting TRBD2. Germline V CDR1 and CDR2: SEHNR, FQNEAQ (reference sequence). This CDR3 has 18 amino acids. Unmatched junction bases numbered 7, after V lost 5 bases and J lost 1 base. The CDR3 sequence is CASSEPGTSGMNTGELFF. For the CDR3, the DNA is TGTGCCAGCAGCGAACCCGGGACTAGCGGGATGAACACCGGGGAGCTGTTTTTT.